The clone carrying this T cell receptor (beta chain) was observed a single time. This specimen belongs to a study of OX40 agonist ivuxolimab in advanced cancers. Study as a whole: Patients received intravenous ivuxolimab every 2 weeks at 0.01 to 10 mg/kg. Prior therapy, whether anti-PD-1, anti-PD-L1 or anti-CTLA-4, was allowed, and roughly 41% had some.

Generated by immunoSEQ multiplex PCR, the TCRdb table keeps only in-frame clones and is missing some. The table lists over 25,000 clones, about four fifths of them singletons. Sample: CD4+ or CD8+ T cells sorted from blood, taken in a trial of the OX40 agonist ivuxolimab. The receptor's source is an adult with an advanced solid tumor such as melanoma, head and neck, liver or kidney cancer.

The CDR3: CSVEEIRFQETQYF. In nucleotides, the CDR3 is TGCAGCGTTGAAGAGATCCGCTTCCAAGAGACCCAGTACTTC. The rearrangement uses TRBV29-1 and TRBJ2-5; D unresolved. This CDR3 spans 14 amino acids. Trimming took off 0 bases at V and 1 base at J, with 9 bases between the two ends. CDR1 is SQVTM and CDR2 is ANQGSEA in the germline V gene.